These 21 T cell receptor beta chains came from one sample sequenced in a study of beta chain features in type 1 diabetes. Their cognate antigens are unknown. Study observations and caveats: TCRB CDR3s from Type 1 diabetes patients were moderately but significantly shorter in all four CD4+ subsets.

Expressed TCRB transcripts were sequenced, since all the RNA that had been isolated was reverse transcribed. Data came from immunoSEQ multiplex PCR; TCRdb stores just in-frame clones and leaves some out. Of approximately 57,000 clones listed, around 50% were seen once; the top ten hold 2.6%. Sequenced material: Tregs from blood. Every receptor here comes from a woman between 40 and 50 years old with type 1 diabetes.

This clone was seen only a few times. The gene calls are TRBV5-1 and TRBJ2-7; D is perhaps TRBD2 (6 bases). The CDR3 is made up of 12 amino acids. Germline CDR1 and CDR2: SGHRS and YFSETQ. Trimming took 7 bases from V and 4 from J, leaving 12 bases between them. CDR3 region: CASGRGTYEQYF. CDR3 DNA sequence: TGCGCCAGCGGTCGGGGGACGTACGAGCAGTACTTC.

The CDR3 region has the DNA TGTGCCAGCAGCGCCCGGGACACTCACACAGATACGCAGTATTTT. Translating gives CASSARDTHTDTQYF. The J gene is TRBJ2-3, the V gene TRBV9, with a weak D call TRBD1 (6 bases). The V and J ends lost 3 bases and 2 bases respectively, with 13 bases between them. The CDR3 length is 15 residues. Germline CDR1 is SGDLS and CDR2 is YYNGEE.

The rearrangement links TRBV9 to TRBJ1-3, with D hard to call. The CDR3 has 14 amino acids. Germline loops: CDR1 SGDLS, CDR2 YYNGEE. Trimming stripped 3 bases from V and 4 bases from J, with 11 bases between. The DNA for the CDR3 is TGTGCCAGCAGCGACCGACTAGAGGGAAACACCATATATTTT. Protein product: CASSDRLEGNTIYF.

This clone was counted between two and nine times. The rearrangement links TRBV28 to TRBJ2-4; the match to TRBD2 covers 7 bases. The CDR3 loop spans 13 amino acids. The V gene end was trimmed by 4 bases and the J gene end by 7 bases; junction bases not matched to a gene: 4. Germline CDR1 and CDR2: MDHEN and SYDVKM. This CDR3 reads CASSSTGRNIQYF. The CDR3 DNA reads TGTGCCAGCAGTTCGACCGGGAGGAACATTCAGTACTTC. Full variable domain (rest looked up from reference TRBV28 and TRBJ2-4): DVKVTQSSRYLVKRTGEKVFLECVQDMDHENMFWYRQDPGLGLRLIYFSYDVKMKEKGDIPEGYSVSREKKERFSLILESASTNQTSMYLCASSSTGRNIQYFGAGTRLSVL.

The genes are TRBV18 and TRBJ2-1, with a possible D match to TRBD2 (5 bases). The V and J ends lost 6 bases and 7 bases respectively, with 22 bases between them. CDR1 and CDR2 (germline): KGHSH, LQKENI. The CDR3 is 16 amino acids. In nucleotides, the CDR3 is TGTGCCAGCTCGACCCGGGTAGAGGGTATACGGAATGAGCAGTTCTTC. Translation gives CASSTRVEGIRNEQFF.

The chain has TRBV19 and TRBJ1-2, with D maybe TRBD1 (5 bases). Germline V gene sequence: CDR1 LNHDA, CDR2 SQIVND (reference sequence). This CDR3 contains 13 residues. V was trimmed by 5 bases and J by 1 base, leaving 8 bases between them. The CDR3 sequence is CASSDRNNYGYTF. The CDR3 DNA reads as TGTGCCAGTAGTGACAGAAATAACTATGGCTACACCTTC.

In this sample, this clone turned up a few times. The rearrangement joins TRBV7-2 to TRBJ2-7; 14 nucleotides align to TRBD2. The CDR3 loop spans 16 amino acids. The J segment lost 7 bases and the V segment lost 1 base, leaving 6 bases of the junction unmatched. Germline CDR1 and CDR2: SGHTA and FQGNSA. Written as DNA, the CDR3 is TGTGCCAGCAGCTTAGACGGGACTAGCGGGGGTCGGGAGCAGTACTTC. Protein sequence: CASSLDGTSGGREQYF.

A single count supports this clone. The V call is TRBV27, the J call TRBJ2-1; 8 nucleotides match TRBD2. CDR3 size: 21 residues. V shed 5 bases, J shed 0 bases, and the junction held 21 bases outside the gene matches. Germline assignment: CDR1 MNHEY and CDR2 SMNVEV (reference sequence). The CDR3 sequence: CASSLFRPGGPYYSSYNEQFF. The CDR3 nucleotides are TGTGCCAGCAGTCTATTCCGGCCGGGGGGGCCCTACTACAGCTCCTACAATGAGCAGTTCTTC.

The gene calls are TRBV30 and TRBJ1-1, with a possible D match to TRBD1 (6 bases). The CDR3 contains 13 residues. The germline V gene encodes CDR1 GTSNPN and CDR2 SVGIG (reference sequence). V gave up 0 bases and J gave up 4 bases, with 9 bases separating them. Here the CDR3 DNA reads TGTGCCTGGAGTGTACAGGGAAGCACTGAAGCTTTCTTT. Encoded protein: CAWSVQGSTEAFF.

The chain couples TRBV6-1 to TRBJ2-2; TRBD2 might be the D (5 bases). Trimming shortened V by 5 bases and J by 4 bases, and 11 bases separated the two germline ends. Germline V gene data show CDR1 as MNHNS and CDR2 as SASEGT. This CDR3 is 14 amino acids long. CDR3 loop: CASSPIGLTGELFF. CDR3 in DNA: TGTGCCAGCAGTCCCATTGGACTCACCGGGGAGCTGTTTTTT.

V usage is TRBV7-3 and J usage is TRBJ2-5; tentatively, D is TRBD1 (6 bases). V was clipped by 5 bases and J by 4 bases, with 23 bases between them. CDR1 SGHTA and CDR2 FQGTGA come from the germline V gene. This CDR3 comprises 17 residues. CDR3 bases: TGTGCCAGCAGCCCCGAACCGGGACACCCCGTTGGAGAGACCCAGTACTTC. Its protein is CASSPEPGHPVGETQYF.

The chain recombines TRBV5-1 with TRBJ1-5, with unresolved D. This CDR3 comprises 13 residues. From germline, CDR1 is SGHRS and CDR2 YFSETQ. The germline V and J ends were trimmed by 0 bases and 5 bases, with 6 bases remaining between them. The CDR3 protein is CASSLATDQPQHF. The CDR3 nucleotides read TGCGCCAGCAGCTTGGCCACAGATCAGCCCCAGCATTTT.

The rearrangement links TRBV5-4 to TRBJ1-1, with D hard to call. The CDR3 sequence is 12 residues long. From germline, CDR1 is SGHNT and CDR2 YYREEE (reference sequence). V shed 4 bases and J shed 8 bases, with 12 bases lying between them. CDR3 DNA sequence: TGTGCCAGCAGCGCCCCGTCGAGAGAAGCTTTCTTT. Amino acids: CASSAPSREAFF.

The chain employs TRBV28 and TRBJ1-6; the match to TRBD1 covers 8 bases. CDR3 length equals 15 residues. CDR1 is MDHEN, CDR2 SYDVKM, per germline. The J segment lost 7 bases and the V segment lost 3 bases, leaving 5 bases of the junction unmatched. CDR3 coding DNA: TGTGCCAGCAGTTTTAGCGGACAGGGAAATTCACCCCTCCACTTT. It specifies CASSFSGQGNSPLHF.

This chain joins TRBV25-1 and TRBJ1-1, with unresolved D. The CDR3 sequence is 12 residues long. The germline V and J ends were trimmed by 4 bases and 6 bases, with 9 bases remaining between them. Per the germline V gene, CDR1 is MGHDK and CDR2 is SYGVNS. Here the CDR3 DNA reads TGTGCCAGCAGTGGGGTCGCGGCTGAAGCTTTCTTT. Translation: CASSGVAAEAFF.

The DNA of the CDR3 is TGTGCCAGCAGAGGGGCCCTCTACGAGCAGTACTTC. It encodes CASRGALYEQYF. The rearrangement links TRBV2 to TRBJ2-7; the D gene is possibly TRBD1 (5 bases). The ends were cut back, 6 bases at V and 3 bases at J, with 9 bases in the middle. The germline V gene encodes CDR1 SNHLY and CDR2 FYNNEI. This CDR3 spans 12 amino acids.

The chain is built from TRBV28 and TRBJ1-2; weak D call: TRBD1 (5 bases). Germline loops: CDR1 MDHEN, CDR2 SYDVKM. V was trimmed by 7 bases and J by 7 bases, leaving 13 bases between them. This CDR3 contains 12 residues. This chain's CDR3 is CASNQLRGGYTF. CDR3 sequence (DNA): TGTGCCAGCAATCAACTTAGGGGTGGCTACACCTTC.

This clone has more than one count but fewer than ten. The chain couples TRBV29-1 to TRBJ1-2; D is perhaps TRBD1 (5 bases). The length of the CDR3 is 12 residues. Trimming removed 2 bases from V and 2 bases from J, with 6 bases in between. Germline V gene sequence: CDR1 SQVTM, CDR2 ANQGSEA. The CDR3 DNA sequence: TGCAGCGTTGAAAAGGGGAACTATGGCTACACCTTC. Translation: CSVEKGNYGYTF.

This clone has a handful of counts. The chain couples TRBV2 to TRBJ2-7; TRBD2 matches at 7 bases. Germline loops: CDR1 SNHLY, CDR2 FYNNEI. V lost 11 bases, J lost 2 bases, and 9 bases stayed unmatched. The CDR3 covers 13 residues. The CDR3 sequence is CAAGREATYEQYF. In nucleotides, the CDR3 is TGTGCCGCCGGCCGGGAGGCGACCTACGAGCAGTACTTC.

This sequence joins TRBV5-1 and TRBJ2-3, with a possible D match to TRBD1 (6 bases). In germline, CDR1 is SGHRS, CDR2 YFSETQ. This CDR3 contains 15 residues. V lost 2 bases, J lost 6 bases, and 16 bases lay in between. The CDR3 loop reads CASSFGGVGGDTQYF. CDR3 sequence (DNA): TGCGCCAGCAGCTTCGGCGGCGTTGGGGGCGATACGCAGTATTTT.

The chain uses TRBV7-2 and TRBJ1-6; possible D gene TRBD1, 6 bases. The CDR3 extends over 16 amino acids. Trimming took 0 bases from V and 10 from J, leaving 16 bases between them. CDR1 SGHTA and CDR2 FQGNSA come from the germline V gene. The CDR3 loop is CASSLARGQYASPLHF. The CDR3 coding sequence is TGTGCCAGCAGCTTAGCGAGAGGACAGTATGCGTCACCCCTCCACTTT. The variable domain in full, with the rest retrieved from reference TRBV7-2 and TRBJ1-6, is GAGVSQSPSNKVTEKGKDVELRCDPISGHTALYWYRQSLGQGLEFLIYFQGNSAPDKSGLPSDRFSAERTGGSVSTLTIQRTQQEDSAVYLCASSLARGQYASPLHFGNGTRLTVT.